A single sample gave rise to the 21 T cell receptor beta chains below, sequenced in a study of cytomegalovirus exposure and HLA in healthy donors. PCR employed 60 Vbeta and 13 Jbeta primers. Repertoires were generated with immunoSEQ multiplex PCR, while TCRdb's copy carries only in-frame clones and drops some. The sample lists roughly 130,000 clones, about 86% occurring once. Sequenced input: PBMCs. These receptors originate from a man aged 18 to 35 in good health and CMV-seronegative.

This chain connects TRBV5-4 to TRBJ2-1, with TRBD1 as a possible D gene (5 bases). The V end lost 1 base, the J end lost 10 bases, and 12 bases lay between the germline ends. Germline V gene data show CDR1 as SGHNT and CDR2 as YYREEE (reference sequence). The CDR3 runs to 13 residues. CDR3 in DNA: TGTGCCAGCAGCTTGTCAGGAACAGGAGAGCAGTTCTTC. Protein product: CASSLSGTGEQFF.

CDR3 sequence reads: CAWSINMAEAFF. For the CDR3, the DNA is TGTGCCTGGAGTATCAACATGGCTGAAGCTTTCTTT. The chain recombines TRBV30 with TRBJ1-1, with D unresolved. CDR3 length: 12 amino acids. Germline assignment: CDR1 GTSNPN and CDR2 SVGIG (reference sequence). V shed 2 bases and J shed 6 bases, with 10 bases lying between them.

This clone was found once. The J gene is TRBJ2-1, the V gene TRBV7-2; 12 nucleotides match TRBD2. The germline V gene encodes CDR1 SGHTA and CDR2 FQGNSA. The CDR3 contains 16 residues. V shed 2 bases, J shed 3 bases, and the junction held 2 bases outside the gene matches. The CDR3 loop reads CASSLTSGGYYNEQFF. CDR3 sequence (DNA): TGTGCCAGCAGCTTAACTAGCGGGGGGTACTACAATGAGCAGTTCTTC. The full variable domain, its missing parts supplied by reference TRBV7-2 and TRBJ2-1, is GAGVSQSPSNKVTEKGKDVELRCDPISGHTALYWYRQSLGQGLEFLIYFQGNSAPDKSGLPSDRFSAERTGGSVSTLTIQRTQQEDSAVYLCASSLTSGGYYNEQFFGPGTRLTVL.

The rearrangement uses TRBV29-1 and TRBJ1-5; TRBD1 matches at 7 bases. Germline V gives CDR1 SQVTM, CDR2 ANQGSEA. With 5 bases clipped from V and 4 bases from J, the junction kept 8 bases outside the gene matches. This CDR3 has 14 residues. CDR3 amino acids: CSVHGTDKNQPQHF. DNA for the CDR3: TGCAGCGTTCATGGGACAGACAAGAATCAGCCCCAGCATTTT. Filled out from reference TRBV29-1 and TRBJ1-5, the complete variable domain reads SAVISQKPSRDICQRGTSLTIQCQVDSQVTMMFWYRQQPGQSLTLIATANQGSEATYESGFVIDKFPISRPNLTFSTLTVSNMSPEDSSIYLCSVHGTDKNQPQHFGDGTRLSIL.

In this sample, this clone turned up a few times. The rearrangement uses TRBV18 and TRBJ2-7, with D possibly being TRBD1 (6 bases). Germline CDR1 and CDR2: KGHSH and LQKENI. The ends were cut back, 0 bases at V and 2 bases at J, with 11 bases in the middle. The CDR3 runs to 15 residues. The CDR3 spells CASSPPGRGAYEQYF. In DNA, the CDR3 is TGTGCCAGCTCACCACCGGGCAGGGGTGCCTACGAGCAGTACTTC.

This chain uses TRBV18 with TRBJ2-1; TRBD1 agrees at 7 bases. The junction had 12 bases not matched to a gene; V was cut back by 4 bases and J by 0 bases. Germline CDR1 reads KGHSH; CDR2 reads LQKENI. The CDR3 extends over 18 amino acids. The CDR3 DNA is TGTGCCAGCTCACTATCACAGGGGCGCAGGGCCTCCTACAATGAGCAGTTCTTC. The encoded protein is CASSLSQGRRASYNEQFF.

Only one count was recorded for this clone. The chain employs TRBV11-2 and TRBJ2-7; TRBD1 aligns across 8 bases. Germline CDR1 is SGHAT and CDR2 is FQNNGV. The junction had 7 bases not matched to a gene; V was cut back by 5 bases and J by 4 bases. The CDR3 is made up of 14 amino acids. The CDR3 region is CASSLTGTGYEQYF. The CDR3 DNA reads as TGTGCCAGCAGCCTTACCGGGACAGGTTACGAGCAGTACTTC.

The V call is TRBV4-3, the J call TRBJ1-1, with a weak D call TRBD1 (6 bases). The V and J ends lost 4 bases and 8 bases respectively, with 14 bases between them. This CDR3 region has 13 residues. The germline V gene has CDR1 LGHNA and CDR2 YSLEER. The CDR3: CASSRVGTTEAFF. As DNA, the CDR3 is TGCGCCAGCAGCCGCGTTGGGACAACGGAAGCTTTCTTT.

This sequence joins TRBV19 and TRBJ1-5; 7 bases are a match to TRBD1. J lost 4 bases, V lost 3 bases, and 9 bases had no gene match. The germline CDR1 and CDR2 sequences are LNHDA and SQIVND (reference sequence). This CDR3 has 16 amino acids. The CDR3 loop is CASSMGMSGQNQPQHF. CDR3 DNA sequence: TGTGCCAGTAGTATGGGTATGTCGGGACAGAATCAGCCCCAGCATTTT.

The chain links TRBV4-3 to TRBJ2-5, with 10 bases aligning to TRBD1. The CDR3 is 15 residues long. Germline CDR1 reads LGHNA; CDR2 reads YSLEER. The V and J ends lost 1 base and 5 bases, in that order; junction bases with no gene match: 4. The CDR3 region has the DNA TGCGCCAGCAGCCAAGCCGGGACAGGGGATGAGACCCAGTACTTC. This translates into CASSQAGTGDETQYF.

This chain links TRBV5-1 with TRBJ1-1; D is perhaps TRBD1 (6 bases). Trimming shortened V by 1 base and J by 3 bases, and 13 bases separated the two germline ends. CDR1 and CDR2 (germline): SGHRS, YFSETQ. There are 15 residues in the CDR3. CDR3 protein: CASSLRTDGDTEAFF. As DNA, the CDR3 is TGCGCCAGCAGCTTGAGGACAGATGGTGACACTGAAGCTTTCTTT.

This clone was recorded once. This chain joins TRBV4-3 and TRBJ2-1, with 7 bases lining up with TRBD2. With V trimmed by 0 bases and J by 0 bases, 8 bases remained unmatched. CDR3 length: 18 amino acids. The germline gives CDR1 LGHNA, CDR2 YSLEER. The CDR3 DNA reads as TGCGCCAGCAGCCAAGATCCGGGGCGCGGGAGCTCCTACAATGAGCAGTTCTTC. This translates into CASSQDPGRGSSYNEQFF.

The J gene is TRBJ1-6, the V gene TRBV13, with D perhaps matching TRBD1 (5 bases). V lost 3 bases to trimming and J lost 9 bases, with 12 bases between them. The CDR3 length is 14 residues. The germline V gene encodes CDR1 PRHDT and CDR2 FYEKMQ (reference sequence). The CDR3 region has the DNA TGTGCCAGCAGCTTGGCAGGGTTCACTTCACCCCTCCACTTT. This codes for CASSLAGFTSPLHF.

The rearrangement links TRBV10-3 to TRBJ2-7, with 7 bases identical to TRBD1. Germline CDR1 reads ENHRY; CDR2 reads SYGVKD. V shed 5 bases and J 1 base; nucleotides not matched to a gene: 5. This CDR3 comprises 14 residues. The CDR3 DNA sequence: TGTGCCATCAGTCCCTGGGACAGTTCCTACGAGCAGTACTTC. This codes for CAISPWDSSYEQYF.

This clone was counted once. The rearrangement joins TRBV10-1 to TRBJ1-3; no clear D gene. This CDR3 is 13 amino acids long. V lost 6 bases and J 4 bases, leaving 10 bases between the germline ends. CDR1 WNHNN and CDR2 SYGVQD come from the germline V gene (reference sequence). In DNA, the CDR3 is TGCGCCAGCAGCGCCTACGGGGGAAACACCATATATTTT. Translating gives CASSAYGGNTIYF.

The CDR3 DNA reads TGTGCCAGCAGCCAAGACTTATGGGGGCAGGCCGAAGCTTTCTTT. Amino acid sequence: CASSQDLWGQAEAFF. The rearrangement joins TRBV14 to TRBJ1-1; a weak D match, TRBD1 (6 bases). The germline V gene encodes CDR1 SGHDN and CDR2 FVKESK. Trimming took 0 bases from V and 8 from J, leaving 16 bases between them. This CDR3 spans 15 amino acids.

Points on this clone: This CDR3 is also generated by other DNA sequences in the sample. The chain has TRBV5-4 and TRBJ2-1; 7 bases fit TRBD1. The ends lost 4 bases at V and 5 bases at J; junction bases unmatched: 6. Germline V lookup: CDR1 SGHNT, CDR2 YYREEE (reference sequence). This CDR3 spans 14 amino acids. Here the CDR3 reads CASSIRDRNNEQFF. The CDR3 DNA reads TGTGCCAGCAGCATAAGGGACAGAAACAATGAGCAGTTCTTC.

CDR3 coding DNA: TGTGCCTGCCACGCTGCGAGAGTCGCGGGGCCGGGACAGGGGAACGAGCAGTACTTC. Translated: CACHAARVAGPGQGNEQYF. J is TRBJ2-7 and V is TRBV30; 10 nucleotides agree with TRBD1. Trimming removed 6 bases from V and 5 bases from J; junction bases left unmatched: 25. Germline V lookup: CDR1 GTSNPN, CDR2 SVGIG (reference sequence). This CDR3 is 19 amino acids long.

V usage is TRBV4-3 and J usage is TRBJ2-5; 8 bases map to TRBD1. V shed 0 bases, J shed 0 bases, and the junction held 3 bases outside the gene matches. Germline V gene sequence: CDR1 LGHNA, CDR2 YSLEER. CDR3 length equals 16 residues. The CDR3 nucleotides are TGCGCCAGCAGCCAAGAAACAGGGGGTAACCAAGAGACCCAGTACTTC. It translates to CASSQETGGNQETQYF.

The V gene is TRBV30, the J gene TRBJ1-2; no definite D call. The CDR3 totals 15 residues. The germline V and J ends were trimmed by 0 bases and 7 bases, with 18 bases remaining between them. Germline V gene data show CDR1 as GTSNPN and CDR2 as SVGIG (reference sequence). The DNA for the CDR3 is TGTGCCTGGAGTGTACGGCGGTCCGCGCGAGCTGGCTACACCTTC. Translation: CAWSVRRSARAGYTF. Together with reference TRBV30 and TRBJ1-2, the CDR3 gives the full variable domain: SQTIHQWPATLVQPVGSPLSLECTVEGTSNPNLYWYRQAAGRGLQLLFYSVGIGQISSEVPQNLSASRPQDRQFILSSKKLLLSDSGFYLCAWSVRRSARAGYTFGSGTRLTVV.

This chain links TRBV11-2 with TRBJ1-1; the D is unclear. The CDR3 contains 15 residues. Germline V gives CDR1 SGHAT, CDR2 FQNNGV. V was cut by 1 base and J by 0 bases, with 9 bases left in between. The CDR3 is CASSLASQMNTEAFF. CDR3 in DNA: TGTGCCAGCAGCTTAGCCTCACAGATGAACACTGAAGCTTTCTTT.